Listed below are T cell receptor beta chains from one sample, sequenced in a study of shared T cell receptors in the human thymus. Generated by immunoSEQ multiplex PCR, the TCRdb table keeps only in-frame clones and is missing some. The table records approximately 660,000 clones, 88% of them present only once. In addition, the sample was reused for a study of human thymus T cells.

The sequenced sample consisted of thymocytes. The receptor source for this set is a boy under two years old with a congenital heart defect. CDR3s include the opening cysteine and the closing phenylalanine or tryptophan. A D gene is named only where the DNA matches it firmly. Size is omitted from some rows. Given values are once, few, many or a class for expanded clones.

j_gene,v_gene,d_gene,abundance,CDR3nt,CDR3aa
TRBJ2-1,TRBV4-3,.,.,TGCGCCAGCAGCCATGACCCCACTAAAGGTATCGATGAGCAGTTCTTC,CASSHDPTKGIDEQFF
TRBJ1-1,TRBV27,TRBD1,.,TGTGCCAGCCGCGGGACAGGGATGAACACTGAAGCTTTCTTT,CASRGTGMNTEAFF
TRBJ1-2,TRBV2,TRBD1,few,TGTGCCAGCAGCCGCGGACAGGGTAAATTGAAGGACTATGGCTACACCTTC,CASSRGQGKLKDYGYTF
TRBJ2-7,TRBV7-9,TRBD2,.,TGTGCCAGCAGCTCTCCGGGACTAGCGGGAGAGCAGTACTTC,CASSSPGLAGEQYF
TRBJ1-6,TRBV30,.,.,TGTGCCTGGAGTGTACCGGGGGTTAGCTCCTATAATTCACCCCTCCACTTT,CAWSVPGVSSYNSPLHF
TRBJ2-7,TRBV4-3,TRBD2,few,TGCGCCAGCAGCCACATCGGGACTAGCGGCTTTTACGAGCAGTACTTC,CASSHIGTSGFYEQYF
TRBJ2-7,TRBV5-4,.,.,TGTGCCAGCAGCCTGGGACTGGGGAGGAACGAGCAGTACTTC,CASSLGLGRNEQYF
TRBJ2-2,TRBV4-1,TRBD1,.,TGCGCCAGCAGGGGACAGGGGGACTCCGGGGAGCTGTTTTTT,CASRGQGDSGELFF
TRBJ2-4,TRBV27,TRBD1,once,TGTGCCAGCAGGGCAGGACAGGGCCAAAACATTCAGTACTTC,CASRAGQGQNIQYF
TRBJ2-5,TRBV7-3,.,.,TGTGCCAGCAGCCCAACGATGACCCGCGGTCGGGAGTTTGGAGAGACCCAGTACTTC,CASSPTMTRGREFGETQYF
TRBJ2-7,TRBV10-3,TRBD2,.,TGTGCCATCAGAAGACTAGCGGGAGGGGGGGAGCAGTACTTC,CAIRRLAGGGEQYF
TRBJ2-5,TRBV27,.,.,TGTGCCAGCAGCCCGGAGAGTTCGTACCAAGAGACCCAGTACTTC,CASSPESSYQETQYF
TRBJ2-7,TRBV2,.,.,TGTGCCAGCAGTGATGGCGGAGAGGTCTACGAGCAGTACTTC,CASSDGGEVYEQYF
TRBJ2-5,TRBV9,.,.,TGTGCCAGCAGCGTAGTCGGGGGATCACAAGAGACCCAGTACTTC,CASSVVGGSQETQYF
TRBJ2-5,TRBV19,TRBD2,.,TGTGCCAGTAGTTCGGGGACTAGCGAGGGAGAGACCCAGTACTTC,CASSSGTSEGETQYF